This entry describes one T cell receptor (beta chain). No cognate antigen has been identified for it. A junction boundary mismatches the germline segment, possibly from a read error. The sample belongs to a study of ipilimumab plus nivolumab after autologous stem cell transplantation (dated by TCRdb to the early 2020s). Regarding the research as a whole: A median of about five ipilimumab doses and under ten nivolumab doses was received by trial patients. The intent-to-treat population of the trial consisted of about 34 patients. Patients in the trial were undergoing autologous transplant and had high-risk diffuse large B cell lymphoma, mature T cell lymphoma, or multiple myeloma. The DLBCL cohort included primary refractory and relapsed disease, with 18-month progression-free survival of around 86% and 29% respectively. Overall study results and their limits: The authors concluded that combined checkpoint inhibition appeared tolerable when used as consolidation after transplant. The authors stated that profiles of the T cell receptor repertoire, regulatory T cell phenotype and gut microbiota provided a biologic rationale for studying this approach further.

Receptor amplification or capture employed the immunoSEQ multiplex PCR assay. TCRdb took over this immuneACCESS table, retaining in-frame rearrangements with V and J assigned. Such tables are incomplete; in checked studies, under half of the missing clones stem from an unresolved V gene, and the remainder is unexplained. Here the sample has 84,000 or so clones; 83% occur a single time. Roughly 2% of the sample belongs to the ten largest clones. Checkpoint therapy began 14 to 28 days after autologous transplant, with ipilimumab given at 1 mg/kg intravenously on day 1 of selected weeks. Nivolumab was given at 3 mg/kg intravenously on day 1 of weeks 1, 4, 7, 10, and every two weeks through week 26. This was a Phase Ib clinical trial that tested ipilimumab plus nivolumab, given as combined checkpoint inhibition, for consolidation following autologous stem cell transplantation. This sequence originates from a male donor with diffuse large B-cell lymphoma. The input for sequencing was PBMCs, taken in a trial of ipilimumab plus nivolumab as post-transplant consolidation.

The nucleotide sequence reads TGTGCCAGCAGTTTAGAGGCCAGACAATATGGCTACACCTTC. Its translation reads: CASSLEARQYGYTF. The rearrangement combines TRBV7-2 with TRBJ1-2; the D gene lacks a confident call. CDR1 and CDR2, per the germline V gene, are SGHTA and FQGNSA. The CDR3 holds 14 amino acids from the cysteine to the phenylalanine. The read is trimmed to its CDR3 DNA, 42 bases read in frame from base 1. With all but the CDR3 taken from the reference TRBV7-2 and TRBJ1-2 genes, the full variable domain is: GAGVSQSPSNKVTEKGKDVELRCDPISGHTALYWYRQSLGQGLEFLIYFQGNSAPDKSGLPSDRFSAERTGGSVSTLTIQRTQQEDSAVYLCASSLEARQYGYTFGSGTRLTVV.